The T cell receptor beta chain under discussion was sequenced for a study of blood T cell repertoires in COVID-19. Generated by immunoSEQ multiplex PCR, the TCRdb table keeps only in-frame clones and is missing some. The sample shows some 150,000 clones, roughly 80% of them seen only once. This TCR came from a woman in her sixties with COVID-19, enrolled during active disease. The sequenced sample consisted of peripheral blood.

In DNA form, the CDR3 reads TGTGCCAGCTCACCAAATGGGGGGGGCGCAAACACTGAAGCTTTCTTT. The encoded protein is CASSPNGGGANTEAFF. The rearrangement links TRBV18 to TRBJ1-1, with D tentatively TRBD1 (6 bases). CDR1 and CDR2 (germline): KGHSH, LQKENI. This CDR3 spans 16 amino acids. V lost 2 bases and J lost 2, with 15 bases in between.